Presented here are 7 T cell receptor beta chains from one specimen sequenced in a study of radiation and T cells in renal cell carcinoma. Measured with immunoSEQ multiplex PCR; TCRdb has only the in-frame clones, and not every one. The data contain some 120,000 clones, more than 75% of them singletons. Time point noted: blood 2 weeks post-SBRT. Treatment defined: 15 Gy SBRT to primary tumor, nephrectomy 4 weeks later. The source was blood, collected from a patient whose treatment included radiotherapy and nephrectomy. These receptors came from a woman in her 70s with renal cell carcinoma.

CDR3 sequence (DNA): TGTGCCAGCAGTTTCGGACAGGGCAATCAGCCCCAGCATTTT. This sequence encodes CASSFGQGNQPQHF. The V and J genes are TRBV28 and TRBJ1-5; 7 bases map to TRBD1. CDR3 size: 14 residues. V lost 3 bases to trimming and J lost 2 bases; unmatched junction nucleotides: 1. CDR1 is MDHEN, CDR2 SYDVKM, per germline.

The CDR3 nucleotides are TGTGCCAGCAGCTTCCAAGCGGGGGGGCCGGAGACCCAGTACTTC. Protein product: CASSFQAGGPETQYF. V gene TRBV7-9 combines with J gene TRBJ2-5, with 10 bases lining up with TRBD2. This CDR3 region has 15 residues. The V gene's germline CDR1 is SEHNR and CDR2 FQNEAQ (reference sequence). With V trimmed by 3 bases and J by 5 bases, 6 bases remained unmatched.

The genes are TRBV5-1 and TRBJ1-4, with D maybe TRBD1 (5 bases). Deletions cut 4 bases from V and 7 bases from J, with 11 bases between. The CDR3 has 13 residues. Germline V gene lookup returns CDR1 SGHRS and CDR2 YFSETQ. DNA for the CDR3: TGCGCCAGCAGCAGGGGATTTGGTGAAAAACTGTTTTTT. Amino acids: CASSRGFGEKLFF.

This rearrangement joins TRBV19 to TRBJ2-2; D is unresolved. The CDR3 extends over 16 amino acids. V lost 3 bases and J lost 2, with 13 bases in between. CDR1 and CDR2 from the germline V gene are LNHDA and SQIVND (reference sequence). The CDR3 bases are TGTGCCAGTAGTATCGGGCATCAAATAAACACCGGGGAGCTGTTTTTT. Its protein is CASSIGHQINTGELFF. The variable domain in full, with the rest retrieved from reference TRBV19 and TRBJ2-2, is DGGITQSPKYLFRKEGQNVTLSCEQNLNHDAMYWYRQDPGQGLRLIYYSQIVNDFQKGDIAEGYSVSREKKESFPLTVTSAQKNPTAFYLCASSIGHQINTGELFFGEGSRLTVL.

This chain uses TRBV27 with TRBJ1-5, with D possibly matching TRBD1 (5 bases). V was pared by 0 bases and J by 6 bases, with 15 bases between. This CDR3 comprises 16 residues. The germline CDR1 and CDR2 sequences are MNHEY and SMNVEV (reference sequence). The CDR3 reads CASSLSAGGRLQPQHF. The CDR3 bases are TGTGCCAGCAGTTTATCAGCCGGGGGTCGGCTTCAGCCCCAGCATTTT.

The V and J genes are TRBV5-4 and TRBJ2-1; unclear D gene. The germline CDR1 and CDR2 sequences are SGHNT and YYREEE (reference sequence). The CDR3 has 12 residues. With 2 bases removed from V and 5 bases from J, the gap between germline ends came to 5 bases. The CDR3 DNA sequence: TGTGCCAGCAGCTTCTACGACAATGAGCAGTTCTTC. Encoded protein: CASSFYDNEQFF.

This chain links TRBV5-1 with TRBJ1-1; D not certain. Germline lookup yields CDR1 SGHRS and CDR2 YFSETQ. Trimming removed 5 bases at V and 1 base at J, with 9 bases between. There are 13 residues in the CDR3. CDR3 nucleotides: TGCGCCAGCAGGGGTGGGCCGAACACTGAAGCTTTCTTT. Translation: CASRGGPNTEAFF.